The TCR beta chain described here comes from a study of cytomegalovirus exposure and HLA in healthy donors. Study-wide results and limits: V- and J-gene trimming in TCR beta was tied to a missense DCLRE1C variant by an analysis performed later. Most CMV-associated TCR beta chains were later found to appear HLA-restricted.

PCR involved 60 Vbeta and 13 Jbeta primers. Some clones are missing from TCRdb's copy, which holds only in-frame ones; the method was immunoSEQ multiplex PCR. Here the sample spans 70,000 or so clones, roughly 86% being singletons. This CDR3 has 15 amino acids. V gave up 2 bases and J gave up 4 bases, with 14 bases separating them. CDR1 is SGHNT and CDR2 is YYREEE in the germline V gene (reference sequence). As for this clone: Antigen: not known.

Sequencing used PBMCs. This sequence joins TRBV5-4 and TRBJ2-3; TRBD1 is a possible D gene (6 bases). The receptor comes from a man aged 18-30 years in good health and CMV-seronegative. CDR3 amino acids: CASSFRQATADTQYF. CDR3 nucleotides: TGTGCCAGCAGCTTTAGACAGGCAACCGCAGATACGCAGTATTTT.